A single sample gave rise to the 3 T cell receptor beta chains below, sequenced in a study of control samples from healthy donors and cancer patients. The assay was immunoSEQ multiplex PCR, and TCRdb's table has in-frame clones only and misses some. The data show around 100,000 clones, around 89% seen once. Sequencing was done on a sample of PBMCs. Receptor source: a man between 60 and 70 years old with lung cancer.

The chain employs TRBV24-1 and TRBJ2-2; TRBD1 might be the D (6 bases). Germline values: CDR1 KGHDR, CDR2 SFDVKD. V lost 2 bases, J lost 5 bases, and 20 bases lay in between. This CDR3 is built from 18 residues. DNA for the CDR3: TGTGCCACCAGTGATTCGGCTCCACAGGGCCCGGGGACCGGGGAGCTGTTTTTT. This translates into CATSDSAPQGPGTGELFF.

The rearrangement uses TRBV2 and TRBJ1-1; 7 nucleotides line up with TRBD1. Germline CDR1 and CDR2: SNHLY and FYNNEI. The V gene end was trimmed by 6 bases and the J gene end by 10 bases; junction bases not matched to a gene: 8. This CDR3 has 12 amino acids. CDR3 amino acids: CASRQGEFRAFF. CDR3 nucleotide sequence: TGTGCCAGCAGGCAGGGGGAGTTCAGAGCTTTCTTT.

The V and J genes are TRBV24-1 and TRBJ2-2; TRBD2 aligns across 9 bases. V shed 6 bases, J shed 5 bases, and the junction held 6 bases outside the gene matches. CDR1 and CDR2 (germline): KGHDR, SFDVKD. This CDR3 region has 15 residues. The CDR3 spells CATSTGTSQTGELFF. CDR3 DNA sequence: TGTGCCACCAGTACCGGGACTAGCCAAACCGGGGAGCTGTTTTTT.